Listed below are T cell receptor beta chains from one sample, sequenced in a study of spatial heterogeneity in lung cancer. TCRdb processed the 5' RACE reads anew with MiXCR; each CDR3 protein has one entry. The sample has about 15,000 distinct CDR3 sequences, approximately 5.8% seen once. The source was lung tumor tissue, collected at surgery. The receptors originated from a male donor with early-stage non-small cell lung cancer. Both conserved end residues are part of each CDR3. The D gene is left open where the match is weak. The size field is filled for only some rows; it gives once, few, many or a size class.

TRBD2 | TRBJ2-7 | TRBV5-1 | many | CASSLGLAAEQYF | TGCGCCAGCAGCTTAGGACTAGCGGCTGAGCAGTACTTC
- | TRBJ2-5 | TRBV12-3/TRBV12-4 | few | CASSPDRKTQYF | TGTGCAAGTTCCCCGGACAGAAAGACCCAGTACTTC
- | TRBJ1-2 | TRBV7-2 | few | CASSLGINYGYTF | TGTGCCAGCAGCTTAGGGATTAACTATGGCTACACCTTC
- | TRBJ1-1 | TRBV15 | many | CATSRDPNTEAFF | TGTGCCACCAGCAGAGATCCGAACACTGAAGCTTTCTTT
- | TRBJ1-6 | TRBV2 | many | CASSEASAAGSPLHF | TGTGCCAGCAGTGAAGCGTCGGCAGCGGGGTCACCCCTCCACTTT
- | TRBJ1-2 | TRBV5-6 | many | CASSVTGYGYTF | TGTGCCAGCAGCGTGACAGGTTATGGCTACACCTTC
TRBD2 | TRBJ2-1 | TRBV7-2 | many | CASSLIPPRTSGNEQFF | TGTGCCAGCAGCTTAATCCCCCCGCGGACTAGCGGCAATGAGCAGTTCTTC
- | TRBJ2-7 | TRBV28 | many | CASSFRGPIYEQYF | TGTGCCAGCAGTTTTCGGGGTCCAATCTACGAGCAGTACTTC
- | TRBJ2-1 | TRBV9 | - | CASSVGSVSSYNEQFF | TGTGCCAGCAGCGTAGGTAGTGTCAGCTCCTACAATGAGCAGTTCTTC
- | TRBJ1-1 | TRBV6-2/TRBV6-3 | - | CASRPRSMNTEAFF | TGTGCCAGCAGGCCAAGAAGTATGAACACTGAAGCTTTCTTT
TRBD1 | TRBJ2-3 | TRBV28 | medium-sized | CASSLGGRGKDTQYF | TGTGCCAGCAGTTTAGGCGGCAGGGGGAAAGATACGCAGTATTTT
- | TRBJ2-1 | TRBV5-1 | many | CASSTTPSSYNEQFF | TGCGCCAGCAGTACGACACCGAGCTCCTACAATGAGCAGTTCTTC
TRBD1 | TRBJ1-3 | TRBV28 | many | CASMSGQGALLSGNTIYF | TGTGCCAGCATGTCGGGACAGGGGGCTCTCCTCTCTGGAAACACCATATATTTT
TRBD2 | TRBJ2-7 | TRBV28 | many | CASQSGVRYEQYF | TGTGCCAGTCAAAGCGGGGTTAGATACGAGCAGTACTTC
- | TRBJ2-5 | TRBV6-6 | many | CASSPVGGETQYF | TGTGCCAGCAGCCCGGTTGGGGGGGAGACCCAGTACTTC
TRBD1 | TRBJ1-2 | TRBV18 | - | CASSRQGASDNYGYTF | TGTGCCAGCTCCCGACAGGGGGCATCAGATAACTATGGCTACACCTTC
- | TRBJ1-2 | TRBV7-2 | many | CASSSGGGVNYGYTF | TGTGCCAGCAGCTCGGGAGGAGGTGTTAACTATGGCTACACCTTC
TRBD1 | TRBJ1-1 | TRBV28 | many | CASSITGDAKDREAFF | TGTGCCAGCAGTATCACAGGGGACGCGAAGGATCGGGAAGCTTTCTTT
- | TRBJ1-1 | TRBV7-2 | many | CASSSQRNTEAFF | TGTGCCAGCAGCTCGCAGAGGAACACTGAAGCTTTCTTT
- | TRBJ1-5 | TRBV5-1 | many | CASSLGGNNQPQHF | TGCGCCAGCAGCTTGGGGGGGAACAATCAGCCCCAGCATTTT
- | TRBJ2-7 | TRBV12-3/TRBV12-4 | few | CASSYQKQGRAPYEQYF | TGTGCCAGCAGTTACCAAAAACAGGGGAGGGCCCCCTACGAGCAGTACTTC
TRBD2 | TRBJ2-1 | TRBV20-1 | - | CSARTVTSGGNEQFF | TGCAGTGCTAGAACTGTGACTAGCGGGGGGAATGAGCAGTTCTTC
- | TRBJ1-3 | TRBV28 | few | CASSLGAGNTIYF | TGTGCCAGCAGTTTGGGGGCTGGAAACACCATATATTTT
- | TRBJ1-1 | TRBV14 | many | CASSQWATTSAAFF | TGTGCCAGCAGCCAATGGGCCACAACCTCGGCAGCTTTCTTT
TRBD1 | TRBJ2-6 | TRBV20-1 | medium-sized | CSASDRGRTGANVLTF | TGCAGTGCTTCAGACAGGGGGCGCACCGGGGCCAACGTCCTGACTTTC
- | TRBJ2-5 | TRBV7-9 | many | CASSLHKAGQETQYF | TGTGCCAGCAGCCTACATAAGGCGGGTCAAGAGACCCAGTACTTC
TRBD2 | TRBJ2-5 | TRBV7-6 | many | CASSLGVASGIAKTQYF | TGTGCCAGCAGCTTAGGGGTAGCTAGCGGGATCGCGAAGACCCAGTACTTC
- | TRBJ2-1 | TRBV7-2 | few | CASSYSSRDPQIF | TGTGCCAGCAGCTACTCTTCTCGGGACCCGCAAATCTTC
TRBD2 | TRBJ2-7 | TRBV7-9 | many | CASSPGGGSSYEQYF | TGTGCCAGCAGCCCCGGGGGAGGGAGCTCCTACGAGCAGTACTTC
- | TRBJ1-4 | TRBV7-2 | many | CASSLAVRERSKLFF | TGTGCCAGCAGCTTAGCCGTCAGGGAGCGATCAAAACTGTTTTTT
TRBD1 | TRBJ2-1 | TRBV5-4 | many | CASSLAAGGTGAFEQFF | TGTGCCAGCAGCTTGGCCGCGGGTGGGACAGGAGCTTTTGAGCAGTTCTTC
TRBD1 | TRBJ2-7 | TRBV11-1 | many | CASSFRDRMYEQYF | TGTGCCAGCAGCTTCCGGGACAGGATGTACGAGCAGTACTTC
TRBD2 | TRBJ2-3 | TRBV7-8 | many | CASSLELAGGRAVETQYF | TGTGCCAGCAGCTTAGAGTTAGCGGGGGGGCGGGCCGTAGAGACGCAGTATTTT
TRBD1 | TRBJ2-1 | TRBV20-1 | many | CSARGLEGAHNEQFF | TGCAGTGCTAGGGGCCTAGAGGGGGCCCACAATGAGCAGTTCTTC
- | TRBJ2-7 | TRBV20-1 | many | CSAGTRHRYF | TGCAGTGCCGGGACTCGCCACCGGTACTTC
- | TRBJ2-6 | TRBV5-6 | - | CASSSTGSGANVLTF | TGTGCCAGCAGCTCAACAGGGTCTGGGGCCAACGTCCTGACTTTC
- | TRBJ1-3 | TRBV3-1 | - | CASRGPGEGNTIYF | TGTGCCAGCAGGGGCCCCGGGGAAGGAAACACCATATATTTT
TRBD2 | TRBJ2-2 | TRBV6-1 | medium-sized | CASRHGLAGVRHTGELFF | TGTGCCAGCAGGCACGGACTAGCGGGAGTGAGACACACCGGGGAGCTGTTTTTT
TRBD1 | TRBJ1-5 | TRBV28 | many | CASSFGGTGDQPQHF | TGTGCCAGCAGTTTCGGGGGGACAGGTGATCAGCCCCAGCATTTT
- | TRBJ2-7 | TRBV7-2 | once | CASMVMGGPSYEQYF | TGTGCCAGCATGGTCATGGGGGGGCCCTCCTACGAGCAGTACTTC
- | TRBJ1-4 | TRBV6-2/TRBV6-3 | many | CASSPLRGSGNEKLFF | TGTGCCAGCAGCCCCCTCCGGGGCTCAGGGAATGAAAAACTGTTTTTT
- | TRBJ2-6 | TRBV18 | few | CASSPTLGSGANVLTF | TGTGCCAGCTCACCGACGCTTGGCTCTGGGGCCAACGTCCTGACTTTC
- | TRBJ1-1 | TRBV21-1 | many | CANKQRPEAFF | TGTGCCAATAAACAGAGACCTGAAGCTTTCTTT
- | TRBJ2-1 | TRBV28 | many | CASSTTRAYSF | TGTGCCAGCAGTACCACTCGAGCTTATAGCTTC
- | TRBJ2-2 | TRBV10-2 | many | CATIPGSLAGELFF | TGCGCCACCATCCCAGGGAGTTTGGCCGGGGAGCTGTTTTTT
TRBD2 | TRBJ2-7 | TRBV7-2 | many | CASSRTSGRDEQYF | TGTGCCAGCAGCCGTACTAGCGGGAGGGACGAGCAGTACTTC